A selection of T cell receptor beta chains follows, all from one sample in a study of blood T cell repertoires in COVID-19. Libraries were prepared by immunoSEQ multiplex PCR; TCRdb keeps only in-frame clonotypes and omits some of them. Of over 150,000 clones in the sample, approximately 91% were seen once. The specimen sequenced was peripheral blood. The receptor set was obtained from a man younger than 30 with COVID-19, enrolled during active disease. Each CDR3 is given with its conserved first and last residue. A D gene is named only where the DNA matches it firmly. The size of a clone is reported for some rows only, either as once, few or many, or as a class for expanded clones.

>TRBJ1-5|-|TRBV9|-
CASSVGHSNQPQHF
TGTGCCAGCAGCGTAGGTCACTCCAATCAGCCCCAGCATTTT
>TRBJ2-7|-|TRBV11-2|TRBD1
CASSLAFVGDRDYEQYF
TGTGCCAGCAGCTTAGCCTTCGTTGGGGACAGGGACTACGAGCAGTACTTC
>TRBJ1-2|-|TRBV3-1/TRBV3-2|-
CASSQDTVGGWGYTF
TGTGCCAGCAGCCAAGATACAGTGGGGGGATGGGGCTACACCTTC
>TRBJ2-2|once|TRBV19|TRBD2
CASTPRITSGTGELFF
TGTGCCAGTACCCCGAGGATTACTAGCGGAACCGGGGAGCTGTTTTTT
>TRBJ1-2|once|TRBV29-1|-
CSVAGGYGYTF
TGCAGCGTTGCCGGGGGCTATGGCTACACCTTC
>TRBJ1-1|once|TRBV7-8|-
CASSWGQGNTEAFF
TGTGCCAGCAGCTGGGGACAAGGGAACACTGAAGCTTTCTTT
>TRBJ2-7|once|TRBV7-2|TRBD2
CASSLTSGRGYEQYF
TGTGCCAGCAGCCTTACTAGCGGGAGAGGGTACGAGCAGTACTTC
>TRBJ1-2|-|TRBV4-1|-
CASSQVAGPNYGYTF
TGCGCCAGCAGCCAAGTCGCAGGGCCGAACTATGGCTACACCTTC
>TRBJ2-2|-|TRBV6-6|TRBD2
CASTKLAGDTGELFF
TGTGCCAGCACCAAACTAGCGGGAGACACCGGGGAGCTGTTTTTT
>TRBJ2-7|-|TRBV27|-
CASSLAQGSNEQYF
TGTGCCAGCAGTTTAGCCCAGGGATCCAACGAGCAGTACTTC
>TRBJ2-7|-|TRBV10-2|-
CASMTGAYEQYF
TGCGCCAGCATGACAGGTGCCTACGAGCAGTACTTC
>TRBJ2-5|-|TRBV7-8|-
CASSSRQLETQYF
TGTGCCAGCAGCTCTAGACAGTTAGAGACCCAGTACTTC
>TRBJ2-2|-|TRBV7-6|-
CASSLPGRGITGELFF
TGTGCCAGCAGCCTACCGGGCAGGGGCATCACCGGGGAGCTGTTTTTT
>TRBJ1-1|-|TRBV28|-
CASSQQGWNTEAFF
TGTGCCAGCAGTCAACAGGGATGGAACACTGAAGCTTTCTTT
>TRBJ1-5|-|TRBV7-2|-
CASSLDPGPQHF
TGTGCCAGCAGCTTAGATCCGGGGCCCCAGCATTTT
>TRBJ1-2|-|TRBV4-3|-
CASTRGGYTF
TGCGCCAGCACCCGGGGTGGCTACACCTTC
>TRBJ2-1|-|TRBV7-2|-
CASSAVYIGGNEQFF
TGTGCCAGCAGCGCCGTCTATATAGGGGGAAATGAGCAGTTCTTC
>TRBJ1-5|-|TRBV27|TRBD1
CASGRDRVNQPQHF
TGTGCCAGTGGCCGGGACAGGGTCAATCAGCCCCAGCATTTT
>TRBJ2-7|-|TRBV28|-
CASKYGPLASYEQYF
TGTGCCAGCAAATACGGACCCCTAGCTTCCTACGAGCAGTACTTC
>TRBJ2-2|-|TRBV9|-
CASSFTAKGTGELFF
TGTGCCAGCAGCTTCACAGCCAAGGGGACCGGGGAGCTGTTTTTT
>TRBJ2-7|-|TRBV4-1|TRBD2
CASSQMGTSGYEQYF
TGCGCCAGCAGCCAAATGGGGACTAGCGGCTACGAGCAGTACTTC
>TRBJ1-6|-|TRBV30|-
CAWSVGVGARNSPLHF
TGTGCCTGGAGTGTTGGAGTGGGGGCCCGTAATTCACCCCTCCACTTT
>TRBJ2-7|-|TRBV27|-
CASRRLYEQYF
TGTGCCAGCAGGCGACTTTACGAGCAGTACTTC
>TRBJ2-7|-|TRBV28|TRBD2
CASSPGTSGRVRSSYEQYF
TGTGCCAGCAGCCCCGGGACTAGCGGGAGGGTAAGGAGCTCCTACGAGCAGTACTTC
>TRBJ2-1|-|TRBV10-3|-
CAISEGLGRYNEQFF
TGTGCCATCAGTGAAGGCTTAGGGAGGTACAATGAGCAGTTCTTC
>TRBJ2-3|-|TRBV24-1|-
CATGGRAKDTQYF
TGTGCCACCGGTGGCAGGGCTAAAGATACGCAGTATTTT
>TRBJ1-1|-|TRBV9|-
CASSVVEGMNTEAFF
TGTGCCAGCAGCGTAGTTGAGGGTATGAACACTGAAGCTTTCTTT
>TRBJ2-2|-|TRBV6-6|TRBD2
CASRSPGLAPAGELFF
TGTGCCAGCAGATCTCCGGGACTAGCTCCCGCCGGGGAGCTGTTTTTT
>TRBJ1-3|few|TRBV28|TRBD1
CASSPHRGLGNTIYF
TGTGCCAGCAGTCCCCACAGGGGGCTTGGAAACACCATATATTTT
>TRBJ2-3|once|TRBV6-5|-
CASSYSRGSVTQYF
TGTGCCAGCAGTTACTCAAGGGGGTCGGTTACGCAGTATTTT
>TRBJ1-4|-|TRBV21-1|-
CASSSPVEANEKLFF
TGTGCCAGCAGCTCCCCGGTAGAGGCTAATGAAAAACTGTTTTTT
>TRBJ2-2|-|TRBV2|-
CASSRSGGFTGELFF
TGTGCCAGCAGTCGGTCAGGGGGGTTCACCGGGGAGCTGTTTTTT
>TRBJ1-2|-|TRBV5-5|-
CASSLAGVNYGYTF
TGTGCCAGCAGCTTGGCCGGGGTAAACTATGGCTACACCTTC
>TRBJ1-4|few|TRBV18|-
CASSLTEDLNEKLFF
TGTGCCAGCTCACTGACTGAAGATTTGAATGAAAAACTGTTTTTT
>TRBJ1-1|-|TRBV10-3|TRBD1
CAISESQGDTEAFF
TGTGCCATCAGTGAGTCGCAGGGGGACACTGAAGCTTTCTTT
>TRBJ2-1|-|TRBV11-3|-
CASSLAPDNEQFF
TGTGCCAGCAGCTTAGCCCCGGACAATGAGCAGTTCTTC
>TRBJ2-3|-|TRBV27|TRBD2
CASSLAGGPYTDTQYF
TGTGCCAGCAGTTTAGCGGGAGGCCCCTACACAGATACGCAGTATTTT
>TRBJ2-7|-|TRBV28|-
CASSLVYSRAGAAYEQYF
TGTGCCAGCAGTTTAGTATATAGTAGGGCAGGGGCTGCCTACGAGCAGTACTTC
>TRBJ1-4|-|TRBV12-2|-
CASRPANGHGEKLLF
TGTGCAAGTCGCCCAGCAAATGGGCACGGTGAAAAACTGCTTTTT
>TRBJ1-3|-|TRBV2|TRBD1
CASSGTAGNTIYF
TGTGCCAGCAGCGGGACAGCTGGAAACACCATATATTTT
>TRBJ2-1|-|TRBV6-6|-
CASSYLARAGKSSYNEQFF
TGTGCCAGCAGCTACCTAGCAAGAGCGGGCAAGAGCTCCTACAATGAGCAGTTCTTC
>TRBJ1-4|-|TRBV29-1|TRBD1
CSAAGTGGEKLFF
TGCAGCGCCGCCGGGACAGGGGGTGAAAAACTGTTTTTT
>TRBJ2-1|-|TRBV7-9|-
CASSPRLQREFF
TGTGCCAGCAGCCCCCGACTCCAGAGGGAGTTCTTC
>TRBJ2-7|-|TRBV27|TRBD2
CASSLGAGGSYEQYF
TGTGCCAGCAGTTTAGGAGCGGGAGGCTCCTACGAGCAGTACTTC
>TRBJ1-1|few|TRBV6-5|-
CASSSGQYAEAFF
TGTGCCAGCAGTTCAGGACAGTACGCTGAAGCTTTCTTT
>TRBJ2-4|-|TRBV7-2|TRBD1
CASSYNPGQGSQNIQYF
TGTGCCAGCAGCTATAATCCGGGACAGGGCTCTCAAAACATTCAGTACTTC
>TRBJ2-7|-|TRBV15|-
CATSSQADTYEQYF
TGTGCCACCAGCAGTCAGGCAGATACCTACGAGCAGTACTTC
>TRBJ2-3|-|TRBV4-3|-
CASSQVGGDRVVTDTQYF
TGCGCCAGCAGCCAAGTGGGGGGAGACAGGGTTGTCACAGATACGCAGTATTTT
>TRBJ2-5|-|TRBV24-1|-
CATSDLTRETQYF
TGTGCCACCAGTGATTTGACTAGGGAGACCCAGTACTTC
>TRBJ1-4|-|TRBV5-6|-
CASSFGTGKLFF
TGTGCCAGCAGCTTCGGAACGGGAAAACTGTTTTTT
>TRBJ2-4|once|TRBV7-2|-
CASSLGPGIQYF
TGTGCCAGCAGCTTAGGGCCTGGCATTCAGTACTTC
>TRBJ2-1|-|TRBV4-1|TRBD1
CASSQDRGRGNEQFF
TGCGCCAGCAGCCAGGACAGGGGGCGCGGTAATGAGCAGTTCTTC
>TRBJ1-6|few|TRBV2|-
CASRTSYNSPLHF
TGTGCCAGCAGAACTTCCTATAATTCACCCCTCCACTTT
>TRBJ2-2|-|TRBV9|TRBD1
CASSVARTGRIGELFF
TGTGCCAGCAGCGTAGCCAGGACAGGGAGGATCGGGGAGCTGTTTTTT
>TRBJ1-1|-|TRBV7-9|TRBD1
CASSFPSRDSQPEAFF
TGTGCCAGCAGCTTCCCATCTCGGGACAGCCAACCTGAAGCTTTCTTT